This T cell receptor beta chain was captured by sequencing in a study of human T cells and chemical hapten exposure. Each CDR3 protein is one row after TCRdb ran MiXCR on the RACE reads. The table shows about 84,000 distinct CDR3 sequences, with about 9.4% occurring only once. Stated time point: patch test 2, 6 weeks after DPC sensitization. The treatment denotes: therapeutic diphenylcyclopropenone sensitization with weekly scalp DPC. V lost 5 bases, J lost 7 bases, and 18 bases stayed unmatched. The CDR3 extends over 20 amino acids. Germline assignment: CDR1 SEHNR and CDR2 FQNEAQ (reference sequence).

This clonotype originated in a woman in her fifties or sixties with alopecia areata. Some clones in this sample may be carry-over from other donors' samples. This chain joins TRBV7-9 and TRBJ2-2; 14 bases are shared with TRBD2. The sample in question was whole blood, obtained in connection with sensitization to the hapten diphenylcyclopropenone (DPC). Here the CDR3 reads CASSPRLGTSGRGYFGELFF. CDR3 coding DNA: TGTGCCAGCAGCCCCCGTCTTGGGACTAGCGGGAGAGGCTACTTCGGGGAGCTGTTTTTT.